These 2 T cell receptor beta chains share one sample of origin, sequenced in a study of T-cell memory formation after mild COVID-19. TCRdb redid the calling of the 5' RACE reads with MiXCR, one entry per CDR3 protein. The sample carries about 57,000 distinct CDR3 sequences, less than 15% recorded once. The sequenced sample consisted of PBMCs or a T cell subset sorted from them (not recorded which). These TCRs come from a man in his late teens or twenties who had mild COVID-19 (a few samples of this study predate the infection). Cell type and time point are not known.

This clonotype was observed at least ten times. Here the CDR3 reads CATSKRTGGAETQYF. DNA of the CDR3: TGTGCCACCAGCAAGAGGACAGGGGGCGCAGAGACCCAGTACTTC. This chain links TRBV15 with TRBJ2-5, with 11 bases fitting TRBD1. Looked up from germline, CDR1 is LNHNV and CDR2 is YYDKDF (reference sequence). The CDR3 totals 15 residues. Losses at the gene ends were 4 bases for V and 4 bases for J; bases not matched to a gene: 5.

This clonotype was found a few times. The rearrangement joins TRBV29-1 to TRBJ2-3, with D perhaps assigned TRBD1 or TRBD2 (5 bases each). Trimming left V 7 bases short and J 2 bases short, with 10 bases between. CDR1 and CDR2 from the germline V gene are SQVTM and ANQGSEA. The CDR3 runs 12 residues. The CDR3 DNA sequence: TGCAGCGCCTGGGACCACACAGATACGCAGTATTTT. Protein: CSAWDHTDTQYF.